These 29 T cell receptor beta chains originate from one sample sequenced in a study of blood T cell repertoires in COVID-19 (dated by TCRdb to 2018 to 2021). Library construction relied on the immunoSEQ multiplex PCR assay. In TCRdb, the immuneACCESS table is reduced to in-frame sequences with V and J assigned. These tables do not hold every clone; where another copy was compared, an unresolved V gene accounts for under half, and the others remain unexplained. The sample table lists 200,000 or so clones, more than 75% of them with a count of one. The ten largest clones add up to about 20% of the sample. Sample: peripheral blood. The receptors derive from a person aged 70 to 85 with COVID-19, enrolled during active disease.

The chain is built from TRBV5-4 and TRBJ2-3, with D tentatively TRBD1 (5 bases). The CDR3 has 14 residues. Germline CDR1 SGHNT, CDR2 YYREEE (reference sequence). The ends were cut back, 9 bases at V and 1 base at J, with 15 bases in the middle. The CDR3 DNA follows: TGTGCCACACAAACAGGTTTCGGCACAGATACGCAGTATTTT. Amino acids: CATQTGFGTDTQYF.

The V gene is TRBV28, the J gene TRBJ2-7; 10 bases agree with TRBD1. The CDR3 consists of 13 residues. Germline CDR1 MDHEN, CDR2 SYDVKM. J lost 6 bases, V lost 7 bases, and 6 bases had no gene match. The CDR3 nucleotides are TGTGCCAGCACCCGGGACAGGGGAGCCGAGCAGTACTTC. Protein product: CASTRDRGAEQYF.

In DNA form, the CDR3 reads TGTGCCAGCAGTTTAACTCAGGGGGCTGCTTCGAATGGCTACACCTTC. Translated: CASSLTQGAASNGYTF. The rearrangement links TRBV6-6 to TRBJ1-2; 8 nucleotides line up with TRBD1. The V and J ends lost 4 bases and 6 bases, in that order; junction bases with no gene match: 13. Germline CDR1 reads MNHNY; CDR2 reads SVGAGI (reference sequence). The CDR3 has 16 amino acids.

The V gene is TRBV7-9, the J gene TRBJ1-2, with D perhaps matching TRBD1 (6 bases). Germline V lookup: CDR1 SEHNR, CDR2 FQNEAQ (reference sequence). The CDR3 length is 17 residues. Deletions cut 1 base from V and 4 bases from J, with 19 bases between. The CDR3 spells CASSLGGQESFVYGYTF. CDR3 nucleotide sequence: TGTGCCAGCAGCTTAGGGGGGCAAGAAAGTTTTGTCTATGGCTACACCTTC.

This chain joins TRBV28 and TRBJ2-7; TRBD2 matches at 12 bases. V shed 7 bases, J shed 2 bases, and the junction held 3 bases outside the gene matches. The length of the CDR3 is 14 residues. Germline values: CDR1 MDHEN, CDR2 SYDVKM. This chain's CDR3 is CASTRLAGAYEQYF. CDR3 DNA: TGTGCCAGCACCAGACTAGCGGGGGCCTACGAGCAGTACTTC. Using reference TRBV28 and TRBJ2-7 for the parts outside the CDR3, the full variable domain is DVKVTQSSRYLVKRTGEKVFLECVQDMDHENMFWYRQDPGLGLRLIYFSYDVKMKEKGDIPEGYSVSREKKERFSLILESASTNQTSMYLCASTRLAGAYEQYFGPGTRLTVT.

The rearrangement links TRBV14 to TRBJ1-5, with a tentative D call TRBD1 (6 bases). Germline CDR1 SGHDN, CDR2 FVKESK. V was shortened by 6 bases and J by 9 bases, with 27 bases between the two germline ends. The CDR3 extends over 17 amino acids. In nucleotides, the CDR3 is TGTGCCAGCAGGCAGATACGAGACAGGAAAAACGATCGGCCCCAGCATTTT. It translates to CASRQIRDRKNDRPQHF.

The gene calls are TRBV6-5 and TRBJ2-7; 9 bases line up with TRBD2. CDR3 length: 11 amino acids. Germline V lookup: CDR1 MNHEY, CDR2 SVGAGI. In DNA form, the CDR3 reads TGTGTTAGCGGGGGCCCTTACGAGCAGTACTTC. This gives the protein CVSGGPYEQYF.

The chain couples TRBV7-9 to TRBJ1-2; D perhaps matches TRBD1 (5 bases). V dropped 0 bases and J dropped 0 bases, with 11 bases sitting between them. CDR1 is SEHNR, CDR2 FQNEAQ, per germline (reference sequence). The CDR3 length is 16 residues. The CDR3 loop is CASSLASDISNYGYTF. The CDR3 region has the DNA TGTGCCAGCAGCTTAGCCTCGGACATCTCTAACTATGGCTACACCTTC.

This chain joins TRBV4-1 and TRBJ2-1; the D gene is possibly TRBD1 (7 bases). This CDR3 contains 15 residues. Germline assignment: CDR1 MGHRA and CDR2 YSYEKL. The V and J ends lost 3 bases and 9 bases respectively, with 18 bases between them. The CDR3 region is CASSHQTGNSGEQFF. In DNA, the CDR3 is TGCGCCAGCAGCCACCAGACAGGGAATAGCGGTGAGCAGTTCTTC.

The chain employs TRBV11-2 and TRBJ2-2, with D possibly TRBD1 on 6 matching bases. The V end was cut by 8 bases, the J end by 5 bases, with 12 bases between. CDR1 SGHAT and CDR2 FQNNGV come from the germline V gene. The CDR3 is made up of 13 amino acids. The CDR3 nucleotides read TGTGCCAGCGTCCAGGGGTGGACCGGGGAGCTGTTTTTT. It yields the protein CASVQGWTGELFF.

This clone is termed large. The gene calls are TRBV6-1 and TRBJ1-5; D gene ambiguous. V lost 2 bases and J 8 bases, leaving 10 bases between the germline ends. This CDR3 has 13 amino acids. Germline loops: CDR1 MNHNS, CDR2 SASEGT. The CDR3 coding sequence is TGTGCCAGCAGTGAATGGACTGTGGAGCCCCAGCATTTT. Its protein product is CASSEWTVEPQHF.

The J gene is TRBJ1-5, the V gene TRBV18, with TRBD1 matching over 8 bases. V lost 6 bases, J lost 6 bases, and 10 bases stayed unmatched. CDR1 and CDR2 (germline): KGHSH, LQKENI. The CDR3 runs to 15 residues. CDR3 residues: CASSPSGQVGQPQHF. DNA of the CDR3: TGTGCCAGCTCCCCCTCGGGACAGGTCGGTCAGCCCCAGCATTTT.

The J gene is TRBJ2-1, the V gene TRBV7-2; D is perhaps TRBD2 (5 bases). This CDR3 spans 16 amino acids. V dropped 1 base and J dropped 7 bases, with 17 bases sitting between them. Per the germline V gene, CDR1 is SGHTA and CDR2 is FQGNSA. The CDR3 loop is CASSLGTSAGWNEQFF. CDR3 sequence (DNA): TGTGCCAGCAGCTTAGGGACTTCGGCCGGGTGGAATGAGCAGTTCTTC.

The CDR3 nucleotides are TGTGCCAGCAGCGCCTCCGTCTATGGCTACACCTTC. Translating it yields CASSASVYGYTF. The gene calls are TRBV9 and TRBJ1-2; D remains unclear. The germline V gene encodes CDR1 SGDLS and CDR2 YYNGEE. The CDR3 consists of 12 residues. V was pared by 3 bases and J by 4 bases, with 7 bases between.

The V gene is TRBV19, the J gene TRBJ1-3; weak D call: TRBD1 (5 bases). Per germline, CDR1 LNHDA and CDR2 SQIVND (reference sequence). CDR3 length: 16 residues. The germline V and J ends were trimmed by 3 bases and 0 bases, with 12 bases remaining between them. CDR3 in amino acids: CASSIPRGSSGNTIYF. As DNA, the CDR3 is TGTGCCAGTAGTATTCCCCGGGGGTCCTCTGGAAACACCATATATTTT.

This chain links TRBV15 with TRBJ2-3, with 8 positions matching TRBD1. The junction had 9 bases not matched to a gene; V was cut back by 3 bases and J by 1 base. The CDR3 has 17 amino acids. The germline V gene encodes CDR1 LNHNV and CDR2 YYDKDF (reference sequence). In DNA form, the CDR3 reads TGTGCCACCAGCAGCCACCCCCAGACAGGGGGCACAGATACGCAGTATTTT. It codes for CATSSHPQTGGTDTQYF.

This chain uses TRBV3-1 (or the pseudogene TRBV3-2) with TRBJ2-2; 7 nucleotides line up with TRBD2. CDR1 and CDR2 from the germline V gene are LGHDT and YNNKEL (reference sequence). Germline trimming cut 1 base from V and 7 bases from J; bases unmatched to any gene: 3. The CDR3 is made up of 14 amino acids. The CDR3 reads CASSQGTRDGELFF. The CDR3 DNA is TGTGCCAGCAGCCAAGGGACTAGAGACGGGGAGCTGTTTTTT.

This clone came up once. As DNA, the CDR3 is TGTGCCAGCAGTGATAGCGGGAGACCCTACAATGAGCAGTTCTTC. As protein: CASSDSGRPYNEQFF. The chain joins TRBV27 to TRBJ2-1, with 9 positions matching TRBD2. The V segment lost 5 bases and the J segment 2 bases; nucleotides outside the gene matches: 4. The CDR3 extends over 15 amino acids. Germline CDR1 MNHEY, CDR2 SMNVEV (reference sequence).

Only one count was recorded for this clone. This chain joins TRBV9 and TRBJ1-1; D uncertain. CDR3 size: 15 residues. The V gene lost 3 bases and the J gene lost 0 bases, with 12 bases spanning the gap. CDR1 SGDLS and CDR2 YYNGEE come from the germline V gene. This CDR3 reads CASSATQKMNTEAFF. In DNA, the CDR3 is TGTGCCAGCAGCGCCACACAGAAAATGAACACTGAAGCTTTCTTT.

The CDR3 DNA sequence: TGTGCCAGCAGCCAAACGAACACCGGGGAGCTGTTTTTT. Translated, it gives CASSQTNTGELFF. This chain uses TRBV28 with TRBJ2-2; D is uncertain. The germline V and J ends were trimmed by 6 bases and 0 bases, with 5 bases remaining between them. CDR1 and CDR2 from the germline V gene are MDHEN and SYDVKM. This CDR3 spans 13 amino acids.

For the CDR3, the DNA is TGTGCCAGTAAAAGCGGGATTAATGAGCAGTTCTTC. It encodes CASKSGINEQFF. V and J are TRBV19 and TRBJ2-1; 7 bases line up with TRBD2. The CDR3 length is 12 residues. V gave up 7 bases and J gave up 7 bases; unmatched junction bases: 4. Germline V gene data show CDR1 as LNHDA and CDR2 as SQIVND (reference sequence).

This clone was detected once. The chain employs TRBV19 and TRBJ1-2; TRBD1 matches 10 bases. Germline V CDR1 and CDR2: LNHDA, SQIVND (reference sequence). V gave up 1 base and J gave up 7 bases; unmatched junction bases: 3. The CDR3 extends over 14 amino acids. The DNA of the CDR3 is TGTGCCAGTAGTATAGGACAGGGGGCTGGTGGCTACACCTTC. Residues: CASSIGQGAGGYTF. Full variable domain (outside the CDR3, taken from reference TRBV19 and TRBJ1-2): DGGITQSPKYLFRKEGQNVTLSCEQNLNHDAMYWYRQDPGQGLRLIYYSQIVNDFQKGDIAEGYSVSREKKESFPLTVTSAQKNPTAFYLCASSIGQGAGGYTFGSGTRLTVV.

This clone has just one count. The J gene is TRBJ1-2, the V gene TRBV19; D remains unclear. Per the germline V gene, CDR1 is LNHDA and CDR2 is SQIVND (reference sequence). Between the trimmed V and J ends, which lost 2 bases and 6 bases, there was a span of 25 bases. CDR3 length equals 18 residues. In DNA form, the CDR3 reads TGTGCCAGTAGTATATCTCTTAGTCGAGGCAGTTTCCGCAATGGCTACACCTTC. Residues: CASSISLSRGSFRNGYTF.

The chain has TRBV18 and TRBJ1-1, with 7 bases aligning to TRBD1. The ends lost 3 bases at V and 1 base at J; junction bases unmatched: 8. The CDR3 has 16 residues. Germline V CDR1 and CDR2: KGHSH, LQKENI. CDR3 coding DNA: TGTGCCAGCTCACCTCAGGGCCCAGGGGGGAACACTGAAGCTTTCTTT. This translates into CASSPQGPGGNTEAFF.

In its sample, this clone was seen a few times. J is TRBJ1-2 and V is TRBV7-8; TRBD1 aligns across 12 bases. Trimming removed 4 bases from V and 6 bases from J; junction bases left unmatched: 6. CDR3 size: 15 residues. Germline-derived CDR1 and CDR2 are SGHVS and FQNEAQ. CDR3 protein: CASSSRDRGQHGYTF. The DNA for the CDR3 is TGTGCCAGCAGCTCCCGGGACAGGGGGCAACATGGCTACACCTTC. Using reference TRBV7-8 and TRBJ1-2 for the parts outside the CDR3, the full variable domain is GAGVSQSPRYKVAKRGQDVALRCDPISGHVSLFWYQQALGQGPEFLTYFQNEAQLDKSGLPSDRFFAERPEGSVSTLKIQRTQQEDSAVYLCASSSRDRGQHGYTFGSGTRLTVV.

V usage is TRBV7-6 and J usage is TRBJ1-4; 7 bases map to TRBD1. CDR3 length equals 14 residues. Germline V gene lookup returns CDR1 SGHVS and CDR2 FNYEAQ. Trimming cost V 5 bases and J 12 bases; bases outside gene matches: 12. CDR3: CASSPPTGSKELFF. The CDR3 DNA reads TGTGCCAGCAGCCCCCCGACAGGGAGTAAGGAACTGTTTTTT. The variable domain in full, completed from reference TRBV7-6 and TRBJ1-4, reads GAGVSQSPRYKVTKRGQDVALRCDPISGHVSLYWYRQALGQGPEFLTYFNYEAQQDKSGLPNDRFSAERPEGSISTLTIQRTEQRDSAMYRCASSPPTGSKELFFGSGTQLSVL.

This rearrangement joins TRBV3-1 (or the pseudogene TRBV3-2) to TRBJ2-7; 8 positions agree with TRBD2. The CDR3 totals 15 residues. Germline V lookup: CDR1 LGHDT, CDR2 YNNKEL (reference sequence). V lost 1 base to trimming and J lost 3 bases; unmatched junction nucleotides: 5. The CDR3 spells CASSQGTSYVYEQYF. The CDR3 DNA reads TGTGCCAGCAGCCAAGGGACTAGCTACGTCTACGAGCAGTACTTC.

The chain employs TRBV5-6 and TRBJ1-2, with TRBD1 matching 8 bases. The CDR3 is 14 residues long. With 4 bases clipped from V and 5 bases from J, the junction kept 7 bases outside the gene matches. CDR1 SGHDT and CDR2 YYEEEE come from the germline V gene. The DNA for the CDR3 is TGTGCCAGCAGCAGCTGGACAGGGAGTTATGGCTACACCTTC. Its translation is CASSSWTGSYGYTF.

The chain combines TRBV27 with TRBJ1-1; possible D gene TRBD1, 5 bases. Germline V gene sequence: CDR1 MNHEY, CDR2 SMNVEV (reference sequence). The CDR3 loop spans 15 amino acids. Deletions cut 4 bases from V and 2 bases from J, with 14 bases between. The CDR3 loop reads CASSSTRGINTEAFF. In nucleotides, the CDR3 is TGTGCCAGCAGTTCGACTCGGGGGATCAACACTGAAGCTTTCTTT.